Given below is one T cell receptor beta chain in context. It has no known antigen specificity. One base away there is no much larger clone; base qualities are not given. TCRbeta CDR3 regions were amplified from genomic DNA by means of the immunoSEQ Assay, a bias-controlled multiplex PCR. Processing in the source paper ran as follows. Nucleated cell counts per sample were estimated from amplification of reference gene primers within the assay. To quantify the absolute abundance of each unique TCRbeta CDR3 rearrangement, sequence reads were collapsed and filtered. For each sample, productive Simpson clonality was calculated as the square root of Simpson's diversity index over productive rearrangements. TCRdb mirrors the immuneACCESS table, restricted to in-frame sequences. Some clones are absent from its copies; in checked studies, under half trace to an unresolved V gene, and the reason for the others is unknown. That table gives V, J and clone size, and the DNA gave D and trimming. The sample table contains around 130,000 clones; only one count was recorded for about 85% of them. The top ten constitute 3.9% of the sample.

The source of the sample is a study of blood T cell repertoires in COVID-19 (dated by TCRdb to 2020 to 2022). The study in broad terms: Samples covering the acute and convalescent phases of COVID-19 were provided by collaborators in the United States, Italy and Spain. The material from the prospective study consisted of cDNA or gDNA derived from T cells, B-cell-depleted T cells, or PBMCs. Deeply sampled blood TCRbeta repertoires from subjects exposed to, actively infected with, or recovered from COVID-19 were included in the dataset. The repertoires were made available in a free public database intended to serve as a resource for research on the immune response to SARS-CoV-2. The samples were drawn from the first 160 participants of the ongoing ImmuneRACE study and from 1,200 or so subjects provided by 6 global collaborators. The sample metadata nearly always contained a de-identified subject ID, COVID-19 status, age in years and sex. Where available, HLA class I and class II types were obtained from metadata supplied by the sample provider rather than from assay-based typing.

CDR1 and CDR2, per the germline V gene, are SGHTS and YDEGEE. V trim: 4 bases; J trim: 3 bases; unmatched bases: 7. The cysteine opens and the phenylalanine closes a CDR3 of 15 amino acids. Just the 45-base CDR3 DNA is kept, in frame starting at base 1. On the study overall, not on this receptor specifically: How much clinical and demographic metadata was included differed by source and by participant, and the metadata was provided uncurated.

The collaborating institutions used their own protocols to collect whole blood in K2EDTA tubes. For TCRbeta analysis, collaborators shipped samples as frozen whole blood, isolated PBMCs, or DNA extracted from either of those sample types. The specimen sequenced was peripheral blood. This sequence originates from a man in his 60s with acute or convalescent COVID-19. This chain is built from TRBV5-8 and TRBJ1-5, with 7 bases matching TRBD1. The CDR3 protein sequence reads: CASSPGQVLNQPQHF. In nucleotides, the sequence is TGTGCCAGCAGCCCAGGACAGGTCCTCAATCAGCCCCAGCATTTT.